This T cell receptor (beta chain) derives from a study of PD-1 blockade in classical Hodgkin lymphoma. Notes on the study in general: Reports indicated that newly diagnosed patients had lower baseline TCR diversity than healthy donors did. Possible causes of repertoire differences, disease activity or prior therapy, remain undefined.

This clone was seen only once. Antigen unknown. Time point of the sample: newly diagnosed, previously untreated cHL patient sample. PBMCs representing newly diagnosed, untreated classical Hodgkin lymphoma functioned as the comparison. Sequenced by immunoSEQ multiplex PCR; TCRdb stores in-frame clones only, minus some. The table has 20,000 to 25,000 clones, approximately 93% seen once. Trimming removed 1 base at V and 10 bases at J, with 8 bases between. The CDR3 runs to 12 residues. Germline V gene lookup returns CDR1 SGHAT and CDR2 FQNNGV. Sequencing was carried out using peripheral blood mononuclear cells (PBMCs). The chain couples TRBV11-2 to TRBJ2-1, with D tentatively TRBD2 (6 bases). This clonotype was sampled from a human donor with classical Hodgkin lymphoma. The CDR3 nucleotides read TGTGCCAGCAGCTTAGGTGGGGGGGAGCAGTTCTTC. Translating gives CASSLGGGEQFF.